These T cell receptor beta chains were read from a single sample in a study of early T cells in non-severe SARS-CoV-2 infection. TCRdb passed the 5' RACE reads through MiXCR, listing each CDR3 protein once. The repertoire holds 60,000 or so distinct CDR3 sequences, 10% to 13% seen once, with 1.5% to 2% in the top ten. The sample comprised whole blood. These receptors were collected from an adult who was a healthcare worker with PCR-confirmed SARS-CoV-2 infection or an uninfected control (not recorded which). Both conserved end residues are part of each CDR3. Each record gives: J gene, clone size, D gene, V gene, CDR3 DNA, CDR3 protein. A D gene is named only where the DNA matches it firmly. Clone size is not always given. Where it is, it says once, few, many or a class for expanded clones.

TRBJ2-3 many TRBD2 TRBV11-2 TGTGCCAGCAGCAAGAGACTAGCTGCAGATACGCAGTATTTT CASSKRLAADTQYF
TRBJ1-5 many TRBD1 TRBV10-2 TGCGCCAGCCGCCTAGGGACAGGGGCAAATCAGCCCCAGCATTTT CASRLGTGANQPQHF
TRBJ1-1 . . TRBV11-2 TGTGCCGGAAAGGGCAGAGATAACACTGAAGCTTTCTTT CAGKGRDNTEAFF
TRBJ1-2 few . TRBV10-3 TGTGCCATCAGTGAGTCGAGGGGTAACTATGGCTACACCTTC CAISESRGNYGYTF
TRBJ2-2 few . TRBV6-4 TGTGCCAGCCGAGGGGGGGACACCGGGGAGCTGTTTTTT CASRGGDTGELFF
TRBJ2-2 many . TRBV4-1 TGCGCCAGCAGTCCTACCGGGACCTGGGCCGGGGAGCTGTTTTTT CASSPTGTWAGELFF
TRBJ2-5 . . TRBV9 TGTGCCAGCAGCGTAAGGGACCAAGGGCTCGGGGAGACCCAGTACTTC CASSVRDQGLGETQYF
TRBJ1-5 many . TRBV19 TGTGCCAGTAGTCCAGGGACGGATCCTCCTTATAGCAATCAGCCCCAGCATTTT CASSPGTDPPYSNQPQHF
TRBJ1-2 many TRBD1 TRBV11-2 TGTGCCAGCAGCCCCAGAGGCTACAGGGGAGGGGAATATGGCTACACCTTC CASSPRGYRGGEYGYTF
TRBJ1-5 many . TRBV12-2 TGTGCAAGTCGAAGGAAGGGGACGGGGAGCAATCAGCCCCAGCATTTT CASRRKGTGSNQPQHF
TRBJ1-4 . . TRBV12-3/TRBV12-4 TGTGCCAGCAGTCGCCACCCTCTTTGGACAGCCCCCGAAAAACTGTTTTTT CASSRHPLWTAPEKLFF
TRBJ2-3 many TRBD2 TRBV29-1 TGCAGCGTTGTAGCGGGCAGCACAGATACGCAGTATTTT CSVVAGSTDTQYF
TRBJ2-1 many . TRBV6-6 TGTGCCAGCAGTGGGACAGCGGGTGAGCAGTTCTTC CASSGTAGEQFF
TRBJ2-6 many TRBD1 TRBV2 TGTGCCAGCAGCCTGGGACAGGCAGACCGAAGCTCTGGGGCCAACGTCCTGACTTTC CASSLGQADRSSGANVLTF
TRBJ2-3 few TRBD2 TRBV20-1 TGCAGTGCTAGCGGGGGGGCCGCGACAGATACGCAGTATTTT CSASGGAATDTQYF
TRBJ2-5 . TRBD1 TRBV30 TGTGCCTGGAGTAACAGGGGGTTGGTGACCCAGTACTTC CAWSNRGLVTQYF
TRBJ2-2 few . TRBV5-4 TGTGCCAGCAGCCAGGGCATTGGCGGGGAGCTGTTTTTT CASSQGIGGELFF
TRBJ1-1 many . TRBV29-1 TGCAGCGTGTCTTTTCCTTCGGCGAACACTGAAGCTTTCTTT CSVSFPSANTEAFF
TRBJ1-2 many . TRBV3-1 TGTGCCAGCAGCCGTGCGACAGACCTCTATGGCTACACCTTC CASSRATDLYGYTF
TRBJ1-5 many . TRBV5-1 TGCGCCAGCAGCTTGGCCGGGGTTAGCAATCAGCCCCAGCATTTT CASSLAGVSNQPQHF
TRBJ2-3 . TRBD2 TRBV7-9 TGTGCCAGCAGCTCGCACCCCGGACTAGCGGGGGGCACAGATACGCAGTATTTT CASSSHPGLAGGTDTQYF
TRBJ2-1 . . TRBV3-1 TGTGCCAGCAGCCAACGGGACTCCCTCGGGGAGCAGTTCTTC CASSQRDSLGEQFF
TRBJ2-2 medium-sized . TRBV10-3 TGTGCCATCAGTGAGTCAGGAGGGACCGGGGAGCTGTTTTTT CAISESGGTGELFF
TRBJ2-5 many TRBD2 TRBV20-1 TGCAGTGCTACGGGGACTAGCGGGGGAGAGACCCAGTACTTC CSATGTSGGETQYF
TRBJ2-3 many TRBD2 TRBV20-1 TGCAGTGCTCAAGGGACTAGCGGGGGGAGAGATACGCAGTATTTT CSAQGTSGGRDTQYF
TRBJ1-1 many . TRBV5-1 TGCGCCAGCAGCTCATCGCGGGTGAACACTGAAGCTTTCTTT CASSSSRVNTEAFF
TRBJ2-5 many TRBD2 TRBV7-8 TGTGCCAGCAGCTCTCATCGTCCGGGACTAGCGGGGGGACGCCAAGAGACCCAGTACTTC CASSSHRPGLAGGRQETQYF
TRBJ2-2 . . TRBV2 TGTGCCAGCAGTGATGAAAACACCGGGGAGCTGTTTTTT CASSDENTGELFF
TRBJ1-3 . . TRBV4-3 TGCGCCAGCAGCCAAGCCGGGGGGTCTGGAAACACCATATATTTT CASSQAGGSGNTIYF
TRBJ1-1 many . TRBV20-1 TGCAGTGCTCCCGACGGGGGTTCCGTGGGCACTGAAGCTTTCTTT CSAPDGGSVGTEAFF
TRBJ2-1 many . TRBV6-2/TRBV6-3 TGTGCCAGCAGTTCCCGTGAGGGGCGGAATGAGCAGTTCTTC CASSSREGRNEQFF
TRBJ1-2 . . TRBV15 TGTGCCACCAGCAGAGGAGGAGGGGAAGATGGCTACACCTTC CATSRGGGEDGYTF
TRBJ1-1 . TRBD1 TRBV29-1 TGCAGCGGTCGACAGGGATTGAACACTGAAGCTTTCTTT CSGRQGLNTEAFF
TRBJ1-1 . . TRBV6-2/TRBV6-3 TGTGCCAGCAGTTACTACGACTCCACTGAAGCTTTCTTT CASSYYDSTEAFF
TRBJ2-7 many TRBD2 TRBV20-1 TGCAGTGCTAGTTCGGAGGGAGGGGCCTCCCACTACGAGCAGTACTTC CSASSEGGASHYEQYF
TRBJ1-1 few . TRBV20-1 TGCAGTGTTCTATGGGGGGACACTGAAGCTTTCTTT CSVLWGDTEAFF
TRBJ1-1 . . TRBV12-3/TRBV12-4 TGTGCCAGCAGTTTGGCGAGTGCTGCTGAAGCTTTCTTT CASSLASAAEAFF
TRBJ2-3 few . TRBV5-1 TGCGCCAGCAGCTTGGTAGATCCCCCCCGTGGAGATACGCAGTATTTT CASSLVDPPRGDTQYF
TRBJ2-5 many TRBD1 TRBV19 TGTGCCAGTAGAGAGACAGGGGTCGAGACCCAGTACTTC CASRETGVETQYF
TRBJ2-1 many . TRBV7-2 TGTGCCAGCAGCCCGGAAATCACTACCGCGGGGCAGTTCTTC CASSPEITTAGQFF
TRBJ2-3 few . TRBV11-2 TGTGCCAGCACAACTTTGGCGGCAGATACGCAGTATTTT CASTTLAADTQYF
TRBJ2-4 few TRBD2 TRBV7-9 TGTGCCAGCAGCTCTACAGCGGGGAGCTCGTTTCGCATTCAGTACTTC CASSSTAGSSFRIQYF
TRBJ1-5 . . TRBV6-6 TGTGCCAGCAACCGGGCCAGTCAGCCCCAGCATTTT CASNRASQPQHF
TRBJ1-1 . . TRBV6-6 TGTGCCAGCAGTTCCGGCCCGAACACTGAAGCTTTCTTT CASSSGPNTEAFF
TRBJ2-3 many . TRBV7-8 TGTGCCAGCAGCCCTCGGCGGACGGGCTATAGCACAGATACGCAGTATTTT CASSPRRTGYSTDTQYF
TRBJ2-4 . . TRBV4-3 TGCGCCAGCAGCCAAGATGGGTGGGGGCCAGGACAAAACATTCAGTACTTC CASSQDGWGPGQNIQYF
TRBJ2-7 many TRBD2 TRBV11-2 TGTGCCAGCAGCTTAGCTCTAGCGGGGGCCAGGCTCGAGCAGTACTTC CASSLALAGARLEQYF
TRBJ2-5 many . TRBV29-1 TGCAGCGTTGGGTCCGGCGGAGAGACCCAGTACTTC CSVGSGGETQYF
TRBJ1-2 many . TRBV11-1 TGTGCCAGCAGCTTAGGAAGGGGACGCAGTGGCTACACCTTC CASSLGRGRSGYTF
TRBJ2-3 few TRBD2 TRBV29-1 TGCAGCGTTAGAGGGACTAGCGGGCTCCCATATCAAGATACGCAGTATTTT CSVRGTSGLPYQDTQYF
TRBJ1-2 many TRBD1 TRBV7-2 TGTGCCAGCAGCTTGACAGGGGGTCGTGGCTACACCTTC CASSLTGGRGYTF
TRBJ1-1 many . TRBV20-1 TGCAGTGCTACAGAAATAGGTTGGGACACTGAAGCTTTCTTT CSATEIGWDTEAFF
TRBJ2-2 many . TRBV11-2 TGTGCCAGCAGCTTTGGAGACCGAACGGCCGGGGAGCTGTTTTTT CASSFGDRTAGELFF